This TCR beta chain was obtained from a study of T cells in Graves' hyperthyroidism and ophthalmopathy. The CDR3 has 14 residues. Trimming stripped 1 base from V and 6 bases from J, with 9 bases between. Germline V gives CDR1 LNHNV, CDR2 YYDKDF (reference sequence). In this sample, this clonotype turned up many times. Its antigen is undetermined. Study conclusions and caveats: Among thyroid clonotypes expanded above 0.001, most also appeared in blood.

RNA transcripts gave rise to amplified TCR beta CDR3 regions. With the HTBI primer set, the TCR CDR3 went through a first round of RT-PCR. TCRdb itself ran the multiplex PCR reads through MiXCR, one entry per CDR3 protein. This sample has fewer than 350,000 distinct CDR3 sequences, with roughly 15% found just once. This TCR was sampled from a woman in her 40s with Graves' hyperthyroidism. This chain connects TRBV15 to TRBJ2-2; D tentatively reads TRBD1 or TRBD2 (6 bases each). Sample: blood. CDR3 protein: CATSRVRGAGELFF. DNA of the CDR3: TGTGCCACCAGCAGAGTTAGGGGGGCCGGGGAGCTGTTTTTT.